A selection of T cell receptor beta chains follows, all from one sample in a study of blood T cell repertoires in COVID-19. The assay was immunoSEQ multiplex PCR, and TCRdb's table has in-frame clones only and misses some. The sample contains 45,000 to 70,000 clones, around 84% of which appear only once. Specimen: peripheral blood. Receptors originate from a woman at least 80 years old with acute or convalescent COVID-19. CDR3s include the opening cysteine and the closing phenylalanine or tryptophan. The D gene is left open where the match is weak. Size is stated for part of the rows, as once, few or many counts, or as a class when the clone is expanded.

TRBJ1-6,16,TRBD1,TRBV7-9,.,TGTGCCAGCAGCTTAGGGACAGGGGGATATAATTCACCCCTCCACTTT,CASSLGTGGYNSPLHF
TRBJ1-2,16,.,TRBV19,.,TGTGCCAGTAGTATAGACCCCGCAGGGGTTGGCTATGGCTACACCTTC,CASSIDPAGVGYGYTF
TRBJ1-5,15,.,TRBV2,.,TGTGCCAGCAGTGAAGCGGGAGGGGAGGTTCAGCCCCAGCATTTT,CASSEAGGEVQPQHF
TRBJ1-1,15,.,TRBV25-1,.,TGTGCCAGCAGTGAGCCAGGGGCTGGTAGCACTGAAGCTTTCTTT,CASSEPGAGSTEAFF
TRBJ2-1,14,.,TRBV7-2,.,TGTGCCAGCAGCTTCGCCGGGACATACAATGAGCAGTTCTTC,CASSFAGTYNEQFF
TRBJ2-1,16,.,TRBV14,.,TGTGCCAGCAGCCAAGTACCGGGTAGCTCCTACAATGAGCAGTTCTTC,CASSQVPGSSYNEQFF
TRBJ2-3,12,.,TRBV10-3,.,TGTGCCATCACCGACGCGGTAGATACGCAGTATTTT,CAITDAVDTQYF
TRBJ2-1,13,TRBD2,TRBV7-8,.,TGTGCCAGCAGCGGACCGGGACTAGCGGGGTCATTCTTC,CASSGPGLAGSFF
TRBJ1-2,16,.,TRBV6-1,.,TGTGCCAGCAGTGAACGCCCCAACAGCCCGAGTAGTGGCTACACCTTC,CASSERPNSPSSGYTF
TRBJ2-3,16,TRBD2,TRBV13,.,TGTGCCAGCAGCTCGACTAGCGGGGGGGCGGGGGATACGCAGTATTTT,CASSSTSGGAGDTQYF
TRBJ2-7,17,TRBD2,TRBV5-1,.,TGCGCCAGCAGCTTGGGGGTCGGAGCGGGGGATTCCTACGAGCAGTACTTC,CASSLGVGAGDSYEQYF
TRBJ1-3,12,.,TRBV29-1,.,TGCAGCGTTGAGACAGATAGAAACACCATATATTTT,CSVETDRNTIYF
TRBJ1-3,14,.,TRBV2,.,TGTGCCAGCAGTGAGGAGGTCGGGGGAAACACCATATATTTT,CASSEEVGGNTIYF
TRBJ1-2,15,.,TRBV9,.,TGTGCCAGCAGCGTACTACGAGGAGGGACTAATGGCTACACCTTC,CASSVLRGGTNGYTF
TRBJ2-2,15,.,TRBV7-7,once,TGTGCCAGCAGCTTGGGCGGGGGCCCAACCGGGGAGCTGTTTTTT,CASSLGGGPTGELFF
TRBJ1-1,12,.,TRBV18,.,TGTGCCAGCCGGGGGGGGAGTACTGAAGCTTTCTTT,CASRGGSTEAFF
TRBJ2-1,13,.,TRBV5-5,.,TGTGCCAGCAGCTGGTTACCAGTCAATGAGCAGTTCTTC,CASSWLPVNEQFF
TRBJ1-1,14,.,TRBV9,.,TGTGCCAGCAGCGTAGGTGGGGGGAGGCCTGAAGCTTTCTTT,CASSVGGGRPEAFF
TRBJ1-2,14,.,TRBV5-4,.,TGTGCCAGCAGCCTCCCGGCCGAGGTTGGTGGCTACACCTTC,CASSLPAEVGGYTF
TRBJ1-1,13,.,TRBV12-3/TRBV12-4,.,TGTGCCAGCAGTTTGAGGTTGAACACTGAAGCTTTCTTT,CASSLRLNTEAFF
TRBJ1-1,13,.,TRBV6-5,.,TGTGCCAGCAGTTCAGGACAGAACACTGAAGCTTTCTTT,CASSSGQNTEAFF
TRBJ1-1,16,TRBD1,TRBV2,.,TGTGCCAGCAGTATCCAGACAGGGGCACTGAACACTGAAGCTTTCTTT,CASSIQTGALNTEAFF
TRBJ1-6,17,.,TRBV27,.,TGTGCCAGCAGTTTAGATCTAGGGGTTCCCTATAATTCACCCCTCCACTTT,CASSLDLGVPYNSPLHF
TRBJ1-6,15,.,TRBV18,.,TGTGCCAGCTCACCATCGGGGTCTGGGAATTCACCCCTCCACTTT,CASSPSGSGNSPLHF
TRBJ2-7,16,.,TRBV5-5,.,TGTGCCAGCAGCGTCACTAGATACGGAGCTCAGGCCGAGCAGTACTTC,CASSVTRYGAQAEQYF
TRBJ1-1,12,TRBD1,TRBV19,.,TGTGCCAGTAGTACGACAGGGCCTGAAGCTTTCTTT,CASSTTGPEAFF
TRBJ1-2,15,.,TRBV4-1,.,TGCGCCAGCAGCCAAGGCCCAGGTGCGAACTATGGCTACACCTTC,CASSQGPGANYGYTF
TRBJ2-3,16,.,TRBV5-1,once,TGCGCCAGCAGCTTGGCTCGGGGGACGGGCACAGATACGCAGTATTTT,CASSLARGTGTDTQYF
TRBJ1-4,17,.,TRBV18,.,TGTGCCAGCTCACCTGCATCCCAGGCAGCAACTAATGAAAAACTGTTTTTT,CASSPASQAATNEKLFF
TRBJ2-1,16,.,TRBV7-8,few,TGTGCCAGCAGCCCTAGAGGTGGGCAGGGCTACAATGAGCAGTTCTTC,CASSPRGGQGYNEQFF
TRBJ1-3,16,.,TRBV14,.,TGTGCCAGCAGCCACGTACAGAGCTACTCTGGAAACACCATATATTTT,CASSHVQSYSGNTIYF
TRBJ1-4,15,TRBD1,TRBV30,.,TGTGCCTGGAGCCAACAACAGGGGACTAATGAAAAACTGTTTTTT,CAWSQQQGTNEKLFF
TRBJ1-4,16,TRBD1,TRBV5-4,.,TGTGCCAGCAGCACGGGACAGTCTGCAACTAATGAAAAACTGTTTTTT,CASSTGQSATNEKLFF
TRBJ1-1,14,.,TRBV4-1,once,TGCGCCAGCAGCCAAGACATGGCGGGTAGAGAAGCTTTCTTT,CASSQDMAGREAFF
TRBJ2-2,14,.,TRBV3-1/TRBV3-2,.,TGTGCCAGCAGCCGAATAAGAGTAGCCGGGGAGCTGTTTTTT,CASSRIRVAGELFF